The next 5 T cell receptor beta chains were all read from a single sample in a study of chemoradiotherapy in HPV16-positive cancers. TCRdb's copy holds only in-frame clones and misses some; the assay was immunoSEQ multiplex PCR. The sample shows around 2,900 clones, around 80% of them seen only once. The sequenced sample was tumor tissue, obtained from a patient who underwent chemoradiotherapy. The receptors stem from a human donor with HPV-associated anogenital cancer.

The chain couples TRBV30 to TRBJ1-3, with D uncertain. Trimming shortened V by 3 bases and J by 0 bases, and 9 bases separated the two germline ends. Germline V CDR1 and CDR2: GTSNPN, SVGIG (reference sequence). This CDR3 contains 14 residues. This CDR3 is CAWRTGFSGNTIYF. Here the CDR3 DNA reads TGTGCCTGGAGAACCGGGTTCTCTGGAAACACCATATATTTT.

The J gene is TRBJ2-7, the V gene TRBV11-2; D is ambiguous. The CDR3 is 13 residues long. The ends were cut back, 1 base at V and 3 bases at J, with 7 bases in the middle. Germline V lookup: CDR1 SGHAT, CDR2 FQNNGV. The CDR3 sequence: CASSLGSGYEQYF. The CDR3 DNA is TGTGCCAGCAGCTTAGGGTCGGGCTACGAGCAGTACTTC.

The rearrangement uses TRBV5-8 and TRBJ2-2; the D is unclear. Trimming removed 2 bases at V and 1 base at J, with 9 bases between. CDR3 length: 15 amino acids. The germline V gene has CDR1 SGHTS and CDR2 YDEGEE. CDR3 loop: CASSFGLMNTGELFF. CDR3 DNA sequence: TGTGCCAGCAGCTTTGGGCTCATGAACACCGGGGAGCTGTTTTTT.

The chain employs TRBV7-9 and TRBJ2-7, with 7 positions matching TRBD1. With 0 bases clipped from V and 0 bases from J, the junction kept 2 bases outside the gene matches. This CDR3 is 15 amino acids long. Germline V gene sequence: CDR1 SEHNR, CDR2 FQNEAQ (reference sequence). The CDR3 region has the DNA TGTGCCAGCAGCTTAGCCCGGACAGGCTCCTACGAGCAGTACTTC. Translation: CASSLARTGSYEQYF.

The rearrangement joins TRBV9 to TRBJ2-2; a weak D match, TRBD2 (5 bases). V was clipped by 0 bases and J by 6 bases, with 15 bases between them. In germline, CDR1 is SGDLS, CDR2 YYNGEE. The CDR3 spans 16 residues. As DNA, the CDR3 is TGTGCCAGCAGCGTAGCCGACCGCTCGAGGGCCGGGGAGCTGTTTTTT. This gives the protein CASSVADRSRAGELFF.